This T cell receptor beta chain comes out of a study of CD8 T cells in Susac syndrome. TCR beta sequencing was performed on blood CD8+ and CD4+ T cells. Germline lookup yields CDR1 MRHNA and CDR2 SNTAGT. V trimming: 0 bases; J trimming: 9 bases; junction bases outside the gene matches: 1. The CDR3 is made up of 15 amino acids. RNA, at about 0.45 to 1 ug, was reverse transcribed with random hexamers. TCRdb independently ran MiXCR on the immunoSEQ multiplex PCR reads; one entry per CDR3 protein. The sample has over 300,000 distinct CDR3 sequences; 92% are singletons. Sequencing input: CD4+ T cells from PBMCs. The rearrangement joins TRBV6-4 to TRBJ2-1, with 14 bases lining up with TRBD2. This sequence was found in a human donor with multiple sclerosis. As DNA, the CDR3 is TGTGCCAGCAGTGACTCGGGACTAGCGGGAGTTGAGCAGTTCTTC. Its translation: CASSDSGLAGVEQFF.